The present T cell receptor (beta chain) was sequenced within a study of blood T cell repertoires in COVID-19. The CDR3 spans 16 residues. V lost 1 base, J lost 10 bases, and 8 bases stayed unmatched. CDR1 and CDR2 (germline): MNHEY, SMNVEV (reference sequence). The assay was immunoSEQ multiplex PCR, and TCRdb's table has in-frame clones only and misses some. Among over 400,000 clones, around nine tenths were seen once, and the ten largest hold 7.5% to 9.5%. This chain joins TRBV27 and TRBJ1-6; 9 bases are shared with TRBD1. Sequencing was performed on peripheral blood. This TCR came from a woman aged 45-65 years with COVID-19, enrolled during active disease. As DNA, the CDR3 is TGTGCCAGCAGTTTATTATTGGGACAGGGAGGGTCACCCCTCCACTTT. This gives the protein CASSLLLGQGGSPLHF.